The clone carrying this TCR beta chain turned up a few times. The sample originates from a study of patients and donors after allogeneic stem cell transplantation. CDR1 SGHVS and CDR2 FQNEAQ come from the germline V gene. CDR3 length: 16 amino acids. The V and J ends lost 1 base and 6 bases respectively, with 18 bases between them. Each CDR3 protein gets one entry after TCRdb re-called the RT-PCR reads with MiXCR. Of around 170,000 distinct CDR3 sequences listed, 20% to 25% are singletons. This sequence was found in a human donor who was either an allogeneic HSCT recipient or a stem cell or donor lymphocyte infusion donor (not recorded which). It is not recorded whose cells these are; they may come from a transplant donor. What was sequenced was blood, either unsorted or a sorted T cell fraction (not recorded which). The chain uses TRBV7-8 and TRBJ1-2; D unclear. This chain's CDR3 is CASSLVVHRGGDGYTF. DNA for the CDR3: TGTGCCAGCAGCTTAGTAGTTCATCGGGGAGGAGATGGCTACACCTTC.